This passage covers 25 T cell receptor beta chains from one sample sequenced in a study of T cell responses to AZD1222 COVID-19 vaccine. Libraries were prepared by immunoSEQ multiplex PCR; TCRdb keeps only in-frame clonotypes and omits some of them. Among approximately 100,000 clones listed, roughly 87% were seen once. Material: peripheral blood, obtained on day 0 of MenACWY control vaccination. These receptor sequences come from an adult in good health.

This clone was counted once. The chain recombines TRBV7-9 with TRBJ1-3; D is unclear. Per germline, CDR1 SEHNR and CDR2 FQNEAQ (reference sequence). Trimming left V 2 bases short and J 0 bases short, with 5 bases between. CDR3 size: 14 residues. CDR3 sequence (DNA): TGTGCCAGCAGCTTATCCACCTCTGGAAACACCATATATTTT. Residues: CASSLSTSGNTIYF. Drawing the rest from reference TRBV7-9 and TRBJ1-3, the complete variable domain is DTGVSQNPRHKITKRGQNVTFRCDPISEHNRLYWYRQTLGQGPEFLTYFQNEAQLEKSRLLSDRFSAERPKGSFSTLEIQRTEQGDSAMYLCASSLSTSGNTIYFGEGSWLTVV.

The chain joins TRBV5-1 to TRBJ2-7; 8 bases map to TRBD1. CDR3 size: 14 residues. Losses at the gene ends were 4 bases for V and 2 bases for J; bases not matched to a gene: 5. Germline CDR1 reads SGHRS; CDR2 reads YFSETQ. The CDR3 DNA follows: TGCGCCAGCAGCAAGGGACAGGATACCTACGAGCAGTACTTC. This gives the protein CASSKGQDTYEQYF.

The chain's CDR3 is CASGKGRYNEKLFF. The DNA of the CDR3 is TGTGCTAGTGGTAAGGGCAGGTATAATGAAAAACTGTTTTTT. The chain is built from TRBV12-5 and TRBJ1-4; D is uncertain. The germline CDR1 and CDR2 sequences are LGHNT and FRNRAP. The CDR3 is 14 amino acids. V was clipped by 5 bases and J by 4 bases, with 11 bases between them.

This chain uses TRBV5-1 with TRBJ2-1; no definite D call. Germline assignment: CDR1 SGHRS and CDR2 YFSETQ. The CDR3 totals 16 residues. V lost 4 bases and J lost 0, with 14 bases in between. CDR3 in DNA: TGCGCCAGCAGCATGCCGTCCCCGAGCTCCTACAATGAGCAGTTCTTC. This sequence encodes CASSMPSPSSYNEQFF.

The chain couples TRBV7-2 to TRBJ2-7, with D possibly matching TRBD1 (5 bases). CDR3 size: 14 residues. Germline V gene lookup returns CDR1 SGHTA and CDR2 FQGNSA. The ends were cut back, 4 bases at V and 6 bases at J, with 16 bases in the middle. The CDR3 loop reads CASSWARDSLEQYF. Here the CDR3 DNA reads TGTGCCAGCAGCTGGGCCAGGGATTCCCTCGAGCAGTACTTC.

The gene calls are TRBV28 and TRBJ1-5; D call uncertain. V shed 2 bases and J shed 5 bases, with 13 bases lying between them. Germline V lookup: CDR1 MDHEN, CDR2 SYDVKM. CDR3 length: 15 amino acids. CDR3 amino acids: CASSLDRGQYQPQHF. The DNA of the CDR3 is TGTGCCAGCAGTTTAGATAGAGGTCAGTATCAGCCCCAGCATTTT.

This clone appeared a few times. The gene calls are TRBV30 and TRBJ1-6, with D perhaps TRBD1 (6 bases). CDR1 GTSNPN and CDR2 SVGIG come from the germline V gene (reference sequence). V was pared by 1 base and J by 7 bases, with 8 bases between. This CDR3 is built from 13 residues. The CDR3 DNA reads as TGTGCCTGGAGTGCTGACAGGAATTCACCCCTCCACTTT. Its translation is CAWSADRNSPLHF.

The chain has TRBV29-1 and TRBJ2-7, with D hard to call. This CDR3 contains 13 residues. The V gene's germline CDR1 is SQVTM and CDR2 ANQGSEA. V lost 2 bases and J lost 3, with 11 bases in between. For the CDR3, the DNA is TGCAGCGTTGAATCGGGCCCGGGCTACGAGCAGTACTTC. It is translated as CSVESGPGYEQYF.

V usage is TRBV9 and J usage is TRBJ2-5; 8 positions match TRBD1. With 3 bases clipped from V and 0 bases from J, the junction kept 7 bases outside the gene matches. The CDR3 has 16 amino acids. From germline, CDR1 is SGDLS and CDR2 YYNGEE. This CDR3 is CASSASGTGYQETQYF. In nucleotides, the CDR3 is TGTGCCAGCAGCGCCTCCGGGACAGGCTACCAAGAGACCCAGTACTTC.

The sample holds one count of this clone. The CDR3 region is CASSTGVNTGELFF. The CDR3 nucleotides read TGTGCCAGCAGCACCGGGGTGAACACCGGGGAGCTGTTTTTT. This rearrangement joins TRBV11-2 to TRBJ2-2; D possibly corresponds to TRBD2 (5 bases). CDR1 and CDR2 from the germline V gene are SGHAT and FQNNGV. The CDR3 runs 14 residues. V lost 5 bases to trimming and J lost 1 base, with 8 bases between them.

By share of the sample, this clone is medium-sized. The J gene is TRBJ1-1, the V gene TRBV6-1; possible D gene TRBD1, 6 bases. The CDR3 consists of 14 residues. Germline loops: CDR1 MNHNS, CDR2 SASEGT. Trimming cost V 1 base and J 1 base, with 7 bases left between them. This CDR3 is CASSEGTENTEAFF. The CDR3 bases are TGTGCCAGCAGTGAAGGGACAGAGAACACTGAAGCTTTCTTT.

Only a few counts were recorded for this clone. The chain couples TRBV2 to TRBJ2-7; D is ambiguous. The CDR3 runs to 14 residues. V was trimmed by 1 base and J by 7 bases, leaving 14 bases between them. Per germline, CDR1 SNHLY and CDR2 FYNNEI. CDR3 protein: CASSEVGSVEEQYF. The CDR3 bases are TGTGCCAGCAGTGAAGTCGGGTCGGTAGAAGAGCAGTACTTC.

This clone has a single count. The gene calls are TRBV2 and TRBJ1-5; D not resolved. CDR3 length: 13 residues. Trimming took 7 bases from V and 3 from J, leaving 10 bases between them. Germline lookup yields CDR1 SNHLY and CDR2 FYNNEI. As DNA, the CDR3 is TGTGCCAGCACCGAAGGACCCAATCAGCCCCAGCATTTT. It is translated as CASTEGPNQPQHF.

The chain has TRBV5-6 and TRBJ2-1; D may be TRBD1 (5 bases). Per the germline V gene, CDR1 is SGHDT and CDR2 is YYEEEE. The V end lost 4 bases, the J end lost 10 bases, and 9 bases lay between the germline ends. The CDR3 is made up of 11 amino acids. The CDR3 spells CASSAGYEQFF. CDR3 sequence (DNA): TGTGCCAGCAGCGCAGGGTACGAGCAGTTCTTC.

This clone came up a few times. The CDR3, as DNA: TGTGCCAGCACCCCTTGGGGGAACACCGGGGAGCTGTTTTTT. It is translated as CASTPWGNTGELFF. This chain links TRBV7-9 with TRBJ2-2, with D unresolved. This CDR3 spans 14 amino acids. V lost 7 bases and J 1 base, leaving 10 bases between the germline ends. Germline CDR1 and CDR2: SEHNR and FQNEAQ (reference sequence).

Here the CDR3 DNA reads TGTGCCAGCAGCCACGGGCGGTTGCGGACTACCGGGGAGCTGTTTTTT. It codes for CASSHGRLRTTGELFF. The chain employs TRBV11-2 and TRBJ2-2; perhaps TRBD2 as D (5 bases). The CDR3 consists of 16 residues. Germline loops: CDR1 SGHAT, CDR2 FQNNGV. Trimming took off 5 bases at V and 5 bases at J, with 18 bases between the two ends. The variable domain in full, completed from reference TRBV11-2 and TRBJ2-2, reads EAGVAQSPRYKIIEKRQSVAFWCNPISGHATLYWYQQILGQGPKLLIQFQNNGVVDDSQLPKDRFSAERLKGVDSTLKIQPAKLEDSAVYLCASSHGRLRTTGELFFGEGSRLTVL.

J is TRBJ1-1 and V is TRBV11-3; D gene unclear. V shed 1 base and J shed 8 bases, with 11 bases lying between them. This CDR3 has 13 amino acids. CDR1 and CDR2 from the germline V gene are SGHNT and YENEEA. CDR3 coding DNA: TGTGCCAGCAGCTTAGGACCCCTTACGGAAGCTTTCTTT. This sequence encodes CASSLGPLTEAFF.

The rearrangement uses TRBV7-3 and TRBJ2-5; D ambiguous. In germline, CDR1 is SGHTA, CDR2 FQGTGA. This CDR3 spans 15 amino acids. V was clipped by 0 bases and J by 1 base, with 9 bases between them. CDR3 region: CASSLTGQLQETQYF. The CDR3 nucleotides are TGTGCCAGCAGCTTAACCGGCCAGCTCCAAGAGACCCAGTACTTC.

The rearrangement joins TRBV11-3 to TRBJ2-3, with D possibly TRBD2 on 6 matching bases. Germline CDR1 and CDR2: SGHNT and YENEEA. CDR3 length equals 15 residues. The V end was cut by 10 bases, the J end by 1 base, with 18 bases between. CDR3 in DNA: TGTGCCACCATCGGGTCGTCGGGGGGCACAGATACGCAGTATTTT. This translates into CATIGSSGGTDTQYF.

V is TRBV7-2 and J is TRBJ2-3; 8 positions match TRBD2. The ends lost 0 bases at V and 5 bases at J; junction bases unmatched: 4. The CDR3 spans 15 residues. The germline gives CDR1 SGHTA, CDR2 FQGNSA. The CDR3 sequence: CASSLARGGQDTQYF. The CDR3 DNA is TGTGCCAGCAGCTTAGCCCGGGGGGGCCAAGATACGCAGTATTTT.

J is TRBJ2-6 and V is TRBV29-1; no definite D call. The CDR3 totals 15 residues. V gave up 2 bases and J gave up 0 bases, with 8 bases separating them. Looked up from germline, CDR1 is SQVTM and CDR2 is ANQGSEA. The DNA for the CDR3 is TGCAGCGTTGAAAAGGACCGCTCTGGGGCCAACGTCCTGACTTTC. Its protein is CSVEKDRSGANVLTF.

The chain employs TRBV15 and TRBJ1-5; D may be TRBD1 (6 bases). The length of the CDR3 is 15 residues. The germline gives CDR1 LNHNV, CDR2 YYDKDF (reference sequence). The V end was cut by 0 bases, the J end by 2 bases, with 8 bases between. This chain's CDR3 is CATSREGGRNQPQHF. The CDR3 DNA is TGTGCCACCAGCAGAGAGGGGGGCCGCAATCAGCCCCAGCATTTT. Drawing the rest from reference TRBV15 and TRBJ1-5, the complete variable domain is DAMVIQNPRYQVTQFGKPVTLSCSQTLNHNVMYWYQQKSSQAPKLLFHYYDKDFNNEADTPDNFQSRRPNTSFCFLDIRSPGLGDTAMYLCATSREGGRNQPQHFGDGTRLSIL.

The chain uses TRBV12-3 or TRBV12-4 and TRBJ2-7, with D perhaps TRBD1 or TRBD2 (5 bases each). Between the trimmed V and J ends, which lost 7 bases and 1 base, there was a span of 8 bases. CDR3 length: 12 residues. CDR3 protein: CASKGRSYEQYF. CDR3 nucleotides: TGTGCCAGCAAGGGGAGATCCTACGAGCAGTACTTC.

In this sample, this clone turned up a few times. This chain joins TRBV15 and TRBJ1-3; D call uncertain. Between the trimmed V and J ends, which lost 0 bases and 4 bases, there was a span of 4 bases. The germline V gene has CDR1 LNHNV and CDR2 YYDKDF (reference sequence). This CDR3 comprises 13 residues. The CDR3 protein is CATSRDSGNTIYF. The CDR3, as DNA: TGTGCCACCAGCAGAGATTCCGGAAACACCATATATTTT.

V usage is TRBV7-6 and J usage is TRBJ1-1; D not certain. V gave up 1 base and J gave up 4 bases, with 10 bases separating them. The CDR3 contains 14 residues. Germline values: CDR1 SGHVS, CDR2 FNYEAQ. The CDR3 sequence: CASSLGERLTEAFF. The DNA of the CDR3 is TGTGCCAGCAGCTTAGGGGAACGGCTCACTGAAGCTTTCTTT.